Listed below are T cell receptor beta chains from one sample, sequenced in a study of OX40 agonist ivuxolimab in advanced cancers. Using immunoSEQ multiplex PCR, the repertoire was profiled, and TCRdb retains in-frame clones only, with some absent. The table shows around 43,000 clones, with 89% occurring only once. Sequencing used CD4+ or CD8+ T cells sorted from blood, obtained in a trial of the OX40 agonist ivuxolimab. These receptor sequences come from an adult with an advanced solid tumor such as melanoma, head and neck, liver or kidney cancer. Each CDR3 is given with its conserved first and last residue.

j_call v_call cdr3_aa
TRBJ1-2 TRBV13 CASSPGTGWGIYGYTF
TRBJ2-1 TRBV11-2 CASSLVLAAYNEQFF
TRBJ2-1 TRBV7-2 CASSFIAGGYNEQFF
TRBJ1-2 TRBV6-5 CASSYGGDSGYTF
TRBJ2-7 TRBV11-2 CASSYESGRFYEQYF
TRBJ2-2 TRBV5-1 CASSPDQAGELFF
TRBJ2-1 TRBV12-5 CASGLGNEQFF
TRBJ1-2 TRBV7-9 CASSFADTGYTF
TRBJ1-1 TRBV11-1 CASSGWTVMNTEAFF
TRBJ1-1 TRBV9 CASSGSEAFF
TRBJ2-1 TRBV4-1 CASRQGGFTYNEQFF
TRBJ1-3 TRBV7-9 CASSPAGSDTIYF
TRBJ2-1 TRBV9 CASSVGTGTSGYNEQFF
TRBJ2-7 TRBV18 CASSPPFIAGSYEQYF
TRBJ1-1 TRBV27 CASSTDRGGNTEAFF
TRBJ2-3 TRBV7-8 CASSPPGRTTDTQYF
TRBJ2-7 TRBV7-9 CASSYPGTGGHEQYF
TRBJ1-2 TRBV7-2 CASSPNKGGAYGYTF
TRBJ2-7 TRBV7-2 CASSLAGSREQYF
TRBJ2-1 TRBV6-5 CASGTTSYNEQFF
TRBJ2-7 TRBV27 CASSVSGPALEQYF
TRBJ1-6 TRBV5-1 CASRRTGGNSPLHF
TRBJ2-7 TRBV20-1 CSARDGEGQYF
TRBJ1-1 TRBV12-5 CASGFPGGPFF
TRBJ2-7 TRBV7-6 CASSLGQLYEQYF
TRBJ2-1 TRBV2 CASMLASNEQFF
TRBJ2-1 TRBV2 CAIIPGLARGLGQFF
TRBJ2-3 TRBV5-1 CASSLAGFTDTQYF
TRBJ2-7 TRBV5-5 CASSLVSGVYEQYF
TRBJ2-7 TRBV27 CASSTLTGAGEQYF
TRBJ1-2 TRBV7-8 CASTPPWGQGHGYTF
TRBJ2-5 TRBV7-9 CASSLGTETQYF
TRBJ2-3 TRBV5-1 CASSWSPSTDTQYF
TRBJ2-7 TRBV10-3 CAISESIGRYEQYF
TRBJ1-2 TRBV9 CASSFLGGYTF
TRBJ2-1 TRBV9 CASSVTHSGGVYEQFF
TRBJ1-1 TRBV27 CASSLTGVTEAFF
TRBJ1-1 TRBV25-1 CASRRPGTEAFF
TRBJ1-1 TRBV27 CASSQLNREAFF
TRBJ2-5 TRBV27 CASSLLAGGTRETQYF
TRBJ2-5 TRBV9 CASSVFGLAGETQYF
TRBJ2-7 TRBV5-1 CASSWTSGSYEQYF
TRBJ1-2 TRBV29-1 CSVGGGEGYGYTF
TRBJ1-4 TRBV4-1 CASSQEWDDKLFF
TRBJ1-1 TRBV19 CASHTVDSPNTEAFF
TRBJ1-1 TRBV10-3 CAISHGTGNTEAFF